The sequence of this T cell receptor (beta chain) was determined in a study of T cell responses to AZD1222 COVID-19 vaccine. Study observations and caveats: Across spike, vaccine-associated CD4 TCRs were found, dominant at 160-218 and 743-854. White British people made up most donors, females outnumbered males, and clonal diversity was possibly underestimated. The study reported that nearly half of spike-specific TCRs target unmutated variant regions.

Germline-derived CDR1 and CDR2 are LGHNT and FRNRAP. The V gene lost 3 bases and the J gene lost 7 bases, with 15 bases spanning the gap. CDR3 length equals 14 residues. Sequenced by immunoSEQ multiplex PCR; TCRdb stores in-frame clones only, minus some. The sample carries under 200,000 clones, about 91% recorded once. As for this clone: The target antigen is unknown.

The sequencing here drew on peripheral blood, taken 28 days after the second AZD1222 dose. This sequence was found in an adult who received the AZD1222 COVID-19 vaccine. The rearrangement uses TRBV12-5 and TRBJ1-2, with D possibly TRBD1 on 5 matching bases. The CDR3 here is CASGLGVNLGGYTF. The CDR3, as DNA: TGTGCTAGTGGTTTAGGGGTTAATCTAGGTGGCTACACCTTC.